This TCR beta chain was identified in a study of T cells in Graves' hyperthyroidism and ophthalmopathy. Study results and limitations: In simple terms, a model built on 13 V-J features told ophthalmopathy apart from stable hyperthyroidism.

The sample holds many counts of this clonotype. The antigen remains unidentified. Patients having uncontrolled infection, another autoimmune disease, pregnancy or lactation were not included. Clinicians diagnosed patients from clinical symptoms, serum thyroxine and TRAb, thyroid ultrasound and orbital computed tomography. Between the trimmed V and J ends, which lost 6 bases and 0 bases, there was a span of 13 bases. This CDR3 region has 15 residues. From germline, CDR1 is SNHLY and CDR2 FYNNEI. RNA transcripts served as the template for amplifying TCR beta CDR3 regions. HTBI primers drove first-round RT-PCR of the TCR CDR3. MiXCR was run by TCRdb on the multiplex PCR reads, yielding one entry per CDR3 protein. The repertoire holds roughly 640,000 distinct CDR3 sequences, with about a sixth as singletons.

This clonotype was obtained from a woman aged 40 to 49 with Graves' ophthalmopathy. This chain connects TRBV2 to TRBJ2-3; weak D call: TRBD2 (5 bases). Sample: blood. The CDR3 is CASRGKAASTDTQYF. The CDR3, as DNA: TGTGCCAGCAGGGGAAAAGCGGCTAGCACAGATACGCAGTATTTT. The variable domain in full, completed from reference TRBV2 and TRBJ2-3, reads EPEVTQTPSHQVTQMGQEVILRCVPISNHLYFYWYRQILGQKVEFLVSFYNNEISEKSEIFDDQFSVERPDGSNFTLKIRSTKLEDSAMYFCASRGKAASTDTQYFGPGTRLTVL.